This TCR beta chain was observed in a study of T cells in Graves' hyperthyroidism and ophthalmopathy. General study points: Blood samples included most of the expanded thyroid clonotypes exceeding 0.001. Using 13 V-J features, a model discriminated ophthalmopathy from stable hyperthyroidism. Ophthalmopathy got predicted by the model a median around 6.6 months before its onset.

Note on this clonotype: Antigen: not known.

RNA transcripts were the template for amplifying TCR beta CDR3 regions. In the first-round RT-PCR of the TCR CDR3, the HTBI primer set was used. One entry per CDR3 protein results from TCRdb running MiXCR on the multiplex PCR reads. The sample consists of more than 550,000 distinct CDR3 sequences, about 45% of them appearing once. Exclusion of a patient resulted from uncontrolled infection, other autoimmune disease, pregnancy or lactation. CDR1 and CDR2 from the germline V gene are SEHNR and FQNEAQ (reference sequence). The CDR3 runs to 16 residues. The ends were cut back, 4 bases at V and 8 bases at J, with 18 bases in the middle.

This clonotype was sampled from an adult man with Graves' disease, either hyperthyroidism or ophthalmopathy (not recorded which). Specimen: peripheral blood or thyroid tissue (not recorded which). The chain combines TRBV7-9 with TRBJ1-6; D may be TRBD1 (6 bases). The CDR3 here is CASSSEGSGADSPLHF. CDR3 coding DNA: TGTGCCAGCAGCTCAGAGGGGTCGGGGGCTGATTCACCCCTCCACTTT. Full variable domain (remainder filled in from reference TRBV7-9 and TRBJ1-6): DTGVSQNPRHKITKRGQNVTFRCDPISEHNRLYWYRQTLGQGPEFLTYFQNEAQLEKSRLLSDRFSAERPKGSFSTLEIQRTEQGDSAMYLCASSSEGSGADSPLHFGNGTRLTVT.